This is a list of T cell receptor beta chains from one sample in a study of T cell repertoires in cytomegalovirus infection. TCRdb fed the reads into MiXCR, producing one record per CDR3 protein. The table includes over 250,000 distinct CDR3 sequences, about 20% detected once. These receptors have no identified antigens. The input for sequencing was cultured PBMCs, taken from culture after CMV antigen stimulation. The source is a human donor in good health (CMV status not recorded). Some clones in this sample may be carry-over from other donors' samples. Each CDR3 is given with its conserved first and last residue. The D gene is left open where the match is weak. Size is stated for part of the rows, as once, few or many counts, or as a class when the clone is expanded.

J gene | V gene | D gene | clone size | CDR3 protein | CDR3 DNA
TRBJ2-2 | TRBV9 | TRBD2 | - | CASSDPQRGGELFF | TGTGCCAGCAGCGACCCGCAGCGGGGCGGGGAGCTGTTTTTT
TRBJ2-1 | TRBV11-3 | - | many | CASSPDYLDNEQFF | TGTGCCAGCAGCCCCGACTACCTAGACAATGAGCAGTTCTTC
TRBJ2-3 | TRBV7-2 | - | many | CASSSPWADTQYF | TGTGCCAGCAGCTCCCCCTGGGCAGATACGCAGTATTTT
TRBJ2-3 | TRBV27 | - | - | CASRLNGQLDTQYF | TGTGCCAGCAGACTCAACGGGCAGTTAGATACGCAGTATTTT
TRBJ1-2 | TRBV4-1 | - | few | CASSQVESEPGYGYTF | TGCGCCAGCAGCCAAGTTGAGTCCGAACCCGGCTATGGCTACACCTTC
TRBJ2-1 | TRBV20-1 | TRBD1 | - | CSATTGTGKGNEQFF | TGCAGTGCTACAACCGGGACAGGGAAAGGCAATGAGCAGTTCTTC
TRBJ2-2 | TRBV12-3/TRBV12-4 | - | - | CASRTWGDGTGELFF | TGTGCCAGCAGAACTTGGGGGGACGGCACCGGGGAGCTGTTTTTT
TRBJ1-1 | TRBV11-2 | - | few | CASTRTDLNTEAFF | TGTGCCAGCACTCGGACAGATTTGAACACTGAAGCTTTCTTT
TRBJ1-6 | TRBV14 | - | - | CASSQVSGAANSPLHF | TGTGCCAGCAGCCAAGTTTCGGGGGCGGCGAATTCACCCCTCCACTTT
TRBJ2-3 | TRBV4-2 | TRBD2 | - | CASSQGETSGPTDTQYF | TGTGCCAGCAGCCAAGGAGAGACTAGCGGACCCACAGATACGCAGTATTTT
TRBJ2-3 | TRBV20-1 | TRBD1 | few | CSARVHRGPADTQYF | TGCAGTGCTAGAGTGCACAGGGGGCCAGCAGATACGCAGTATTTT
TRBJ1-4 | TRBV12-3/TRBV12-4 | - | - | CASSFEGEKLFF | TGTGCCAGCAGTTTTGAGGGTGAAAAACTGTTTTTT
TRBJ1-5 | TRBV20-1 | - | few | CSAPRGSYSNQPQHF | TGCAGTGCCCCAAGGGGTTCCTATAGCAATCAGCCCCAGCATTTT
TRBJ2-1 | TRBV6-4 | - | few | CASSAGTPGVEQFF | TGTGCCAGCAGCGCTGGGACTCCCGGGGTTGAGCAGTTCTTC
TRBJ2-5 | TRBV19 | - | few | CASSNDRDPQETQYF | TGTGCCAGTAGTAACGACCGGGACCCCCAAGAGACCCAGTACTTC
TRBJ2-5 | TRBV29-1 | - | - | CSVPSATSETQYF | TGCAGCGTCCCGTCCGCGACTAGTGAGACCCAGTACTTC
TRBJ2-3 | TRBV28 | TRBD2 | few | CASSSPGTSGRTDTQYF | TGTGCCAGCAGTTCCCCAGGGACTAGCGGGAGGACAGATACGCAGTATTTT
TRBJ2-1 | TRBV2 | - | - | CASTTDSYNEQFF | TGTGCCAGCACTACGGACTCCTACAATGAGCAGTTCTTC
TRBJ1-1 | TRBV14 | - | - | CASSPPGTTNTEAFF | TGTGCCAGCAGCCCCCCCGGGACAACGAACACTGAAGCTTTCTTT
TRBJ2-1 | TRBV27 | TRBD2 | - | CASSPLASGRGDEQFF | TGTGCCAGCAGTCCCTTGGCTAGCGGGAGAGGGGATGAGCAGTTCTTC
TRBJ2-1 | TRBV4-1 | - | - | CASSHPLLVNEQFF | TGCGCCAGCAGCCACCCGTTACTAGTAAATGAGCAGTTCTTC
TRBJ1-2 | TRBV29-1 | - | few | CSVGRQFGYTF | TGCAGCGTTGGGCGACAGTTTGGCTACACCTTC
TRBJ1-6 | TRBV28 | TRBD1 | - | CASSSGTGGILNSPLHF | TGTGCCAGCAGTTCAGGGACAGGGGGTATTCTTAATTCACCCCTCCACTTT
TRBJ2-1 | TRBV19 | TRBD2 | few | CASTLAGGGNEQFF | TGTGCCAGTACCCTAGCGGGAGGGGGGAATGAGCAGTTCTTC
TRBJ2-1 | TRBV7-8 | - | - | CASSLATGTKYNEQFF | TGTGCCAGCAGCTTAGCTACCGGGACAAAATACAATGAGCAGTTCTTC
TRBJ2-5 | TRBV7-9 | - | - | CASSLAVRETQYF | TGTGCCAGCAGCTTGGCGGTGCGGGAGACCCAGTACTTC
TRBJ2-3 | TRBV28 | - | few | CASSSELDTQYF | TGTGCCAGCAGTTCAGAATTGGATACGCAGTATTTT
TRBJ1-4 | TRBV12-3/TRBV12-4 | - | - | CASSPPRGSTNEKLFF | TGTGCCAGCAGCCCACCCCGAGGCAGCACTAATGAAAAACTGTTTTTT
TRBJ2-3 | TRBV7-2 | TRBD2 | - | CASSLNGRADTQYF | TGTGCCAGCAGCTTGAACGGGAGGGCAGATACGCAGTATTTT
TRBJ2-1 | TRBV5-1 | TRBD2 | many | CASSLDSGSFNEQFF | TGCGCCAGCAGCTTGGATAGCGGGAGTTTCAATGAGCAGTTCTTC
TRBJ1-6 | TRBV28 | - | - | CASSLGRTSYNSPLHF | TGTGCCAGCAGTTTGGGTAGAACCTCCTATAATTCACCCCTCCACTTT
TRBJ1-6 | TRBV4-3 | - | - | CASSQGSYAGVQVSYNSPLHF | TGCGCCAGCAGCCAGGGATCATATGCCGGGGTTCAAGTGTCCTATAATTCACCCCTCCACTTT
TRBJ2-1 | TRBV4-3 | TRBD1 | - | CASSQGGGTGVNEQFF | TGCGCCAGCAGCCAAGGGGGCGGGACAGGGGTAAATGAGCAGTTCTTC
TRBJ2-1 | TRBV12-3/TRBV12-4 | - | - | CASSRTESNEQFF | TGTGCCAGCAGTCGGACCGAGAGCAATGAGCAGTTCTTC
TRBJ2-3 | TRBV12-3/TRBV12-4 | - | - | CASRYGSTDTQYF | TGTGCCAGCAGATACGGCAGCACAGATACGCAGTATTTT
TRBJ1-2 | TRBV15 | - | many | CATSRGWEYATSNYGYTF | TGTGCCACCAGCAGAGGTTGGGAGTATGCAACAAGCAACTATGGCTACACCTTC
TRBJ2-1 | TRBV19 | TRBD2 | few | CASSILAGSHEQFF | TGTGCCAGTAGTATACTAGCGGGTTCACATGAGCAGTTCTTC
TRBJ2-4 | TRBV5-4 | - | - | CASSLAAGAAKNIQYF | TGTGCCAGCAGCTTGGCTGCGGGGGCGGCCAAAAACATTCAGTACTTC
TRBJ2-3 | TRBV20-1 | TRBD1 | many | CSAQFGQGPAADTQYF | TGCAGTGCCCAATTCGGACAGGGGCCGGCGGCAGATACGCAGTATTTT
TRBJ2-4 | TRBV5-1 | - | - | CASSPDYGGRNIQYF | TGCGCCAGCAGCCCGGATTATGGGGGCCGAAACATTCAGTACTTC
TRBJ2-1 | TRBV12-3/TRBV12-4 | TRBD2 | - | CASSEPGTSGKNYNEQFF | TGTGCCAGCAGTGAACCCGGGACTAGCGGGAAAAACTACAATGAGCAGTTCTTC
TRBJ2-2 | TRBV5-4 | - | - | CASRPRGGGAGTGELFF | TGTGCCAGCAGACCCCGGGGCGGCGGGGCGGGTACCGGGGAGCTGTTTTTT
TRBJ2-1 | TRBV6-2/TRBV6-3 | - | - | CASSSPGLLHNEQFF | TGTGCCAGCAGTTCCCCCGGACTTCTGCACAATGAGCAGTTCTTC
TRBJ2-4 | TRBV7-2 | - | many | CASNPGEVGAKNIQYF | TGTGCCAGCAACCCAGGGGAAGTAGGGGCCAAAAACATTCAGTACTTC
TRBJ2-1 | TRBV9 | - | - | CASSVAVGGLLDEQFF | TGTGCCAGCAGCGTAGCTGTGGGGGGCCTTCTGGATGAGCAGTTCTTC
TRBJ1-5 | TRBV15 | - | - | CATSREQNQPQHF | TGTGCCACCAGCAGAGAACAGAATCAGCCCCAGCATTTT
TRBJ2-2 | TRBV18 | - | - | CASSPIAQDTGELFF | TGTGCCAGCTCACCAATTGCTCAAGACACCGGGGAGCTGTTTTTT
TRBJ2-1 | TRBV7-2 | TRBD1 | many | CASSFRGQNEQFF | TGTGCCAGCAGCTTCAGGGGGCAAAATGAGCAGTTCTTC
TRBJ1-1 | TRBV19 | - | few | CASSIGVTEAFF | TGTGCCAGTAGTATAGGGGTTACTGAAGCTTTCTTT
TRBJ2-7 | TRBV20-1 | - | few | CSARDAGGTSYEQYF | TGCAGTGCTAGAGATGCTGGCGGAACCTCCTACGAGCAGTACTTC
TRBJ2-3 | TRBV11-2 | - | few | CASNRASADTQYF | TGTGCCAGCAACAGGGCTTCAGCAGATACGCAGTATTTT
TRBJ1-4 | TRBV20-1 | - | - | CSARETAFGKLFF | TGCAGTGCCAGGGAAACCGCATTCGGAAAACTGTTTTTT
TRBJ2-3 | TRBV12-3/TRBV12-4 | TRBD2 | few | CASSVTSGRTDTQYF | TGTGCCAGCAGTGTGACTAGCGGGAGGACAGATACGCAGTATTTT
TRBJ2-5 | TRBV7-2 | TRBD2 | many | CASSLVGLAGQETQYF | TGTGCCAGCAGCTTAGTTGGGCTAGCGGGGCAAGAGACCCAGTACTTC
TRBJ1-2 | TRBV9 | TRBD1 | - | CASSVGDRGLYYGYTF | TGTGCCAGCAGCGTAGGGGACAGGGGTTTATACTATGGCTACACCTTC
TRBJ2-3 | TRBV12-3/TRBV12-4 | - | - | CASSSPPTDTQYF | TGTGCCAGCAGCTCCCCCCCCACAGATACGCAGTATTTT
TRBJ1-5 | TRBV28 | - | few | CASCDGGYNQPQHF | TGTGCCAGCTGCGACGGGGGCTACAATCAGCCCCAGCATTTT
TRBJ2-5 | TRBV28 | TRBD1 | few | CASSRTGRKETQYF | TGTGCCAGCAGCCGGACAGGGAGGAAAGAGACCCAGTACTTC
TRBJ1-4 | TRBV7-9 | - | - | CASSLKGERNEKLFF | TGTGCCAGCAGCTTAAAGGGGGAGAGGAATGAAAAACTGTTTTTT